The following is a TCR beta chain sequence with its context. What it binds is unknown. The record originates from a study of neoadjuvant nivolumab and ipilimumab in lung cancer. Overall study results and limits: From pretherapy to surgery, tumor richness and clonality rose with dual therapy. Blood richness before therapy tracked richness in tumors resected after neoadjuvant therapy.

The CDR3 runs 15 residues. Germline V lookup: CDR1 SGHRS, CDR2 YFSETQ. The trim removed 4 bases at V and 3 bases at J, leaving 8 bases unmatched. The repertoire was sequenced with immunoSEQ multiplex PCR; TCRdb's copy has only in-frame clones and lacks some. The table shows 40,000 to 60,000 clones, with approximately 90% occurring only once. The source of this sequence is an adult with non-small cell lung cancer. Some clones in this sample may be carry-over from other donors' samples. This chain joins TRBV5-1 and TRBJ2-3, with 7 positions matching TRBD1. Material: blood, obtained before neoadjuvant nivolumab, alone or with ipilimumab. The CDR3 spells CASSLGTAVTDTQYF. CDR3 in DNA: TGCGCCAGCAGCCTAGGGACAGCCGTGACAGATACGCAGTATTTT.